A single sample gave rise to the 18 T cell receptor beta chains below, sequenced in a study of T cell changes during pregnancy in multiple sclerosis. Data came from immunoSEQ multiplex PCR; TCRdb stores just in-frame clones and leaves some out. The sample carries under 65,000 clones, around 93% recorded once. The sequencing used CD4+ T cells from peripheral blood mononuclear cells, collected after pregnancy. These receptors came from a female donor with multiple sclerosis, enrolled in a pregnancy study.

This rearrangement joins TRBV5-6 to TRBJ1-1; 7 nucleotides agree with TRBD1. CDR1 and CDR2 (germline): SGHDT, YYEEEE. The CDR3 extends over 14 amino acids. V trimming: 5 bases; J trimming: 3 bases; junction bases outside the gene matches: 7. The CDR3 is CASRLQGSDTEAFF. CDR3 sequence (DNA): TGTGCCAGCAGGTTACAGGGGTCCGACACTGAAGCTTTCTTT.

The rearrangement uses TRBV6-4 and TRBJ1-1, with D possibly TRBD1 on 6 matching bases. V gave up 6 bases and J gave up 3 bases, with 14 bases separating them. The CDR3 spans 14 residues. Germline CDR1 MRHNA, CDR2 SNTAGT. The CDR3 nucleotides read TGTGCCAGCAGGGAGGACGGGGGGCACACTGAAGCTTTCTTT. This encodes CASREDGGHTEAFF.

V is TRBV19 and J is TRBJ2-6; D not resolved. CDR1 and CDR2 from the germline V gene are LNHDA and SQIVND (reference sequence). Trimming left V 0 bases short and J 0 bases short, with 9 bases between. CDR3 length: 17 amino acids. The CDR3 DNA reads TGTGCCAGTAGTATAGATCAAAGCCTCTCTGGGGCCAACGTCCTGACTTTC. Translation gives CASSIDQSLSGANVLTF.

The V call is TRBV7-3, the J call TRBJ2-7; tentatively, D is TRBD1 (6 bases). Between the trimmed V and J ends, which lost 5 bases and 2 bases, there was a span of 13 bases. The CDR3 has 14 residues. Germline V gene data show CDR1 as SGHTA and CDR2 as FQGTGA. In DNA form, the CDR3 reads TGTGCCAGCAGCCTCGGGACACCTCCCTACGAGCAGTACTTC. This encodes CASSLGTPPYEQYF.

The chain has TRBV6-1 and TRBJ1-5; a weak D match, TRBD1 (5 bases). Germline loops: CDR1 MNHNS, CDR2 SASEGT. The ends were cut back, 6 bases at V and 2 bases at J, with 11 bases in the middle. The CDR3 is 14 amino acids. The CDR3 DNA is TGTGCCAGCAGCAGGGATGTGGGCAATCAGCCCCAGCATTTT. Translating it yields CASSRDVGNQPQHF.

This chain's CDR3 is CASTPRFETGSYYGYTF. The CDR3 coding sequence is TGTGCCAGCACCCCCCGATTTGAGACAGGGTCGTACTATGGCTACACCTTC. The chain carries TRBV28 and TRBJ1-2, with 7 positions matching TRBD1. Germline lookup yields CDR1 MDHEN and CDR2 SYDVKM. This CDR3 has 17 residues. V lost 7 bases, J lost 3 bases, and 17 bases stayed unmatched.

The chain couples TRBV30 to TRBJ2-5; D remains ambiguous. The CDR3 has 13 amino acids. V was trimmed by 4 bases and J by 5 bases, leaving 14 bases between them. Looked up from germline, CDR1 is GTSNPN and CDR2 is SVGIG (reference sequence). The CDR3: CAWTPGQWETQYF. CDR3 nucleotide sequence: TGTGCCTGGACCCCAGGCCAATGGGAGACCCAGTACTTC.

This clone was seen a few times. The V call is TRBV5-1, the J call TRBJ1-1; D perhaps matches TRBD1 (5 bases). This CDR3 is built from 15 residues. Germline CDR1 and CDR2: SGHRS and YFSETQ. V was clipped by 0 bases and J by 9 bases, with 18 bases between them. CDR3 in DNA: TGCGCCAGCAGCTTGGAGGGCCCAGGGCAGCAGAAAGCTTTCTTT. Translation: CASSLEGPGQQKAFF.

V and J are TRBV7-3 and TRBJ1-5; 9 nucleotides line up with TRBD1. V was clipped by 5 bases and J by 1 base; unmatched bases: 12. Germline V gives CDR1 SGHTA, CDR2 FQGTGA. The CDR3 extends over 18 amino acids. CDR3: CASSDFEGQGRSNQPQHF. The CDR3 DNA sequence: TGTGCCAGCAGCGACTTCGAGGGACAGGGTCGAAGCAATCAGCCCCAGCATTTT.

V gene TRBV9 combines with J gene TRBJ1-6, with TRBD1 as a possible D gene (6 bases). The CDR3 has 15 amino acids. The V gene's germline CDR1 is SGDLS and CDR2 YYNGEE. The germline V and J ends were trimmed by 0 bases and 8 bases, with 12 bases remaining between them. The CDR3 reads CASSVENRVHSPLHF. In nucleotides, the CDR3 is TGTGCCAGCAGCGTAGAGAACAGGGTGCATTCACCCCTCCACTTT.

The rearrangement joins TRBV7-3 to TRBJ1-1; 11 nucleotides line up with TRBD1. This CDR3 region has 17 residues. Germline loops: CDR1 SGHTA, CDR2 FQGTGA. The trim removed 2 bases at V and 4 bases at J, leaving 9 bases unmatched. Here the CDR3 reads CASSLVGQGAYFTEAFF. The CDR3, as DNA: TGTGCCAGCAGCTTAGTAGGACAGGGGGCGTATTTCACTGAAGCTTTCTTT. Variable domain in full (rest from reference TRBV7-3 and TRBJ1-1): GAGVSQTPSNKVTEKGKYVELRCDPISGHTALYWYRQSLGQGPEFLIYFQGTGAADDSGLPNDRFFAVRPEGSVSTLKIQRTERGDSAVYLCASSLVGQGAYFTEAFFGQGTRLTVV.

This clone occurred once. The chain couples TRBV5-1 to TRBJ2-1; 7 bases fit TRBD1. The junction had 1 base not matched to a gene; V was cut back by 0 bases and J by 4 bases. Germline-derived CDR1 and CDR2 are SGHRS and YFSETQ. The CDR3 contains 14 residues. In DNA form, the CDR3 reads TGCGCCAGCAGCTTGGACAGGGGATACAATGAGCAGTTCTTC. It is translated as CASSLDRGYNEQFF.

V usage is TRBV5-4 and J usage is TRBJ2-5; the match to TRBD2 covers 8 bases. The CDR3 length is 15 residues. Unmatched junction bases numbered 6, after V lost 4 bases and J lost 1 base. Germline V lookup: CDR1 SGHNT, CDR2 YYREEE (reference sequence). CDR3 sequence reads: CASSPGGGPQETQYF. In DNA, the CDR3 is TGTGCCAGCAGCCCCGGGGGGGGGCCCCAAGAGACCCAGTACTTC.

The rearrangement joins TRBV7-2 to TRBJ2-5, with TRBD1 identical over 8 bases. Trimming cost V 1 base and J 5 bases; bases outside gene matches: 6. This CDR3 contains 15 residues. From germline, CDR1 is SGHTA and CDR2 FQGNSA. CDR3 DNA: TGTGCCAGCAGCTTAGTCCCGACAGGGGAGGAGACCCAGTACTTC. Its protein is CASSLVPTGEETQYF.

The chain carries TRBV2 and TRBJ2-2; 11 bases map to TRBD1. Per the germline V gene, CDR1 is SNHLY and CDR2 is FYNNEI. After removal of 8 bases from V and 6 bases from J, the junction contained 8 bases not matched to a gene. There are 15 residues in the CDR3. The CDR3 DNA is TGTGCCAGCCCGCAGGGGGGACAGGGGGCCGGGGAGCTGTTTTTT. Protein: CASPQGGQGAGELFF.

The chain employs TRBV11-2 and TRBJ2-7, with D unclear. The CDR3 is 11 amino acids. V shed 2 bases and J shed 7 bases, with 6 bases lying between them. From germline, CDR1 is SGHAT and CDR2 FQNNGV. CDR3 nucleotides: TGTGCCAGCAGCTTAAGTCGGGAGCAGTACTTC. Encoded protein: CASSLSREQYF.

The rearrangement links TRBV25-1 to TRBJ1-2, with 9 bases identical to TRBD1. With V trimmed by 3 bases and J by 8 bases, 4 bases remained unmatched. CDR3 size: 13 residues. Germline CDR1 reads MGHDK; CDR2 reads SYGVNS. In DNA, the CDR3 is TGTGCCAGCAGTGAGGGACAGGGTAGGGGCTACACCTTC. It specifies CASSEGQGRGYTF.

The chain couples TRBV7-9 to TRBJ2-7; tentative D call: TRBD1 (5 bases). Germline CDR1 SEHNR, CDR2 FQNEAQ (reference sequence). V dropped 5 bases and J dropped 3 bases, with 23 bases sitting between them. This CDR3 comprises 17 residues. The CDR3 region has the DNA TGTGCCAGCAGCCCACCCCCAGGCAGAAGGGGTTTCTACGAGCAGTACTTC. It is translated as CASSPPPGRRGFYEQYF.